This T cell receptor beta chain was recovered during a study of blood T cell repertoires in COVID-19. As for the study in general: Samples came from the United States, Italy and Spain, spanning acute and convalescent COVID-19. From T cells, B-cell-depleted T cells, or PBMCs came the material, which was cDNA or gDNA.

The CDR3 contains 15 residues. Trimming took off 5 bases at V and 0 bases at J, with 11 bases between the two ends. Germline-derived CDR1 and CDR2 are LNHDA and SQIVND (reference sequence). Original methodology: Estimated nucleated cell counts came from reference gene primer amplification. TCRdb keeps only in-frame clones here, not all; method: immunoSEQ multiplex PCR. The V and J calls and clone size were taken over from that table, and D and trimming were inferred from the DNA. The sample consists of approximately 210,000 clones, around 88% of them appearing once. The sample comprised peripheral blood. The chain is built from TRBV19 and TRBJ2-1; D gene ambiguous. The receptor was isolated from a woman aged 50 to 60 with acute or convalescent COVID-19. The CDR3 nucleotides are TGTGCCAGTAGTTCCACGAGTAGCTCCTACAATGAGCAGTTCTTC. Its translation is CASSSTSSSYNEQFF. The variable domain in full, completed from reference TRBV19 and TRBJ2-1, reads DGGITQSPKYLFRKEGQNVTLSCEQNLNHDAMYWYRQDPGQGLRLIYYSQIVNDFQKGDIAEGYSVSREKKESFPLTVTSAQKNPTAFYLCASSSTSSSYNEQFFGPGTRLTVL.